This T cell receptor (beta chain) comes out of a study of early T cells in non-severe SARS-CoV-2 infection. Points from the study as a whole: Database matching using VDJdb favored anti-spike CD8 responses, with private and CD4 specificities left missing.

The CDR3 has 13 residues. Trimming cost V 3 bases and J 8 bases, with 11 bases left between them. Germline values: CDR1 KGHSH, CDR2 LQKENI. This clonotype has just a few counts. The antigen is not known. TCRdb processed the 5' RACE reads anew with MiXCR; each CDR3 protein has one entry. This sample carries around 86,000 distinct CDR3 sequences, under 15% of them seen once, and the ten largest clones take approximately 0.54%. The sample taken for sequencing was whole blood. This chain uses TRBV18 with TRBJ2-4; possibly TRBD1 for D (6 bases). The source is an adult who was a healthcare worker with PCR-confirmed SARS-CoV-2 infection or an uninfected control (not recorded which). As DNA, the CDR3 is TGTGCCAGCTCACCTACACAGGGAGACATTCAGTACTTC. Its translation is CASSPTQGDIQYF.